This T cell receptor (beta chain) was profiled in a study of shared clonotypes between healthy human individuals. V was shortened by 1 base and J by 2 bases, with 14 bases between the two germline ends. CDR1 is LGHNA, CDR2 YNFKEQ, per germline. The CDR3 is made up of 16 amino acids. The protocol was immunoSEQ multiplex PCR, while the TCRdb copy is restricted to in-frame clones and leaves out a portion. The sample has under 600,000 clones; roughly 95% are singletons. All donors qualified as healthy HIV-negative adults and had experienced no recent acute infections or vaccinations. CD4+ cells were split into CD45RA+ naive and CD45RA-negative memory subsets.

Sequencing input: naive CD4+ T cells sorted from blood. Indicated subset: CD45RA+ positively selected. The chain uses TRBV4-2 and TRBJ2-5; perhaps TRBD2 as D (6 bases). The TCR sequence derives from a woman between 25 and 40 years old in good health. The DNA of the CDR3 is TGTGCCAGCAGCCAAGGCCACAGCGGGCGTCAAGAGACCCAGTACTTC. Translated: CASSQGHSGRQETQYF.